These 22 T cell receptor beta chains originate from one sample sequenced in a study of blood T cells in healthy people across ages (dated by TCRdb to about 2015). The library was prepared using 5' RACE. These reads were obtained on an Illumina HiSeq 2500. A second PCR of roughly 7 to 11 cycles was performed with a sample-barcoded 5' primer and a J-beta primer mix. Clones were called with MiXCR by TCRdb after fastp trimmed the public reads at Q25, and only in-frame beta chains were retained. Each entry merges the rows of one CDR3 protein and shows their most common DNA and genes. This sample is represented by fewer than 2,000,000 distinct CDR3 sequences; around 35% of them were singletons. Roughly 12% of the sample rests with the top ten. Sequenced sample: blood. Receptors originate from a woman aged 25-40 years in good health.

The chain is built from TRBV5-1 and TRBJ2-3; no reliable D call. CDR1 is SGHRS, CDR2 YFSETQ, per germline. V gave up 4 bases and J gave up 0 bases, with 9 bases separating them. The CDR3 is 14 residues long. The CDR3 reads CASSHVESTDTQYF. In DNA, the CDR3 is TGCGCCAGCAGCCACGTTGAGAGCACAGATACGCAGTATTTT.

In its sample, this clonotype was seen a few times. V is TRBV5-1 and J is TRBJ1-2; TRBD1 matches 10 bases. V was clipped by 0 bases and J by 7 bases; unmatched bases: 6. The CDR3 spans 15 residues. Germline V gene lookup returns CDR1 SGHRS and CDR2 YFSETQ. This CDR3 reads CASSLGQGAMGGYTF. DNA of the CDR3: TGCGCCAGCAGCTTGGGACAGGGGGCAATGGGTGGCTACACCTTC.

The chain joins TRBV11-3 to TRBJ1-2; D is unresolved. Germline V gives CDR1 SGHNT, CDR2 YENEEA. The CDR3 contains 14 residues. V gave up 0 bases and J gave up 4 bases, with 9 bases separating them. CDR3 protein: CASSLDRQFYGYTF. CDR3 in DNA: TGTGCCAGCAGCTTAGACCGGCAGTTCTATGGCTACACCTTC.

The chain uses TRBV25-1 and TRBJ1-6; maybe TRBD1 (5 bases). Germline assignment: CDR1 MGHDK and CDR2 SYGVNS. The CDR3 covers 15 residues. The germline V and J ends were trimmed by 3 bases and 8 bases, with 14 bases remaining between them. The CDR3 reads CASSDVGTQYSPLHF. The DNA for the CDR3 is TGTGCCAGCAGTGACGTTGGGACCCAATATTCACCCCTCCACTTT.

For this clonotype: One junction end disagrees with the germline gene, perhaps due to a read error. V is TRBV27 and J is TRBJ2-7; 8 nucleotides line up with TRBD2. Germline CDR1 is MNHEY and CDR2 is SMNVEV (reference sequence). CDR3 length equals 18 residues. The chain's CDR3 is CTSSGIWGLGPSSYEQYF. The DNA for the CDR3 is TGTACCAGCAGTGGGATTTGGGGACTAGGGCCCTCCTCCTACGAGCAGTACTTC.

The V call is TRBV5-1, the J call TRBJ1-2; 12 nucleotides align to TRBD1. The CDR3 runs to 17 residues. With 6 bases clipped from V and 4 bases from J, the junction kept 13 bases outside the gene matches. Germline CDR1 and CDR2: SGHRS and YFSETQ. The CDR3, as DNA: TGCGCCAGCACCATCGGGACAGGGGGCGACCGCAGCTATGGCTACACCTTC. Amino acid sequence: CASTIGTGGDRSYGYTF.

This rearrangement joins TRBV9 to TRBJ1-1; TRBD1 might be the D (6 bases). This CDR3 has 16 residues. Trimming left V 0 bases short and J 1 base short, with 13 bases between. Germline loops: CDR1 SGDLS, CDR2 YYNGEE. CDR3 loop: CASSVGATGKNTEAFF. DNA for the CDR3: TGTGCCAGCAGCGTAGGGGCCACAGGGAAGAACACTGAAGCTTTCTTT.

The chain is built from TRBV4-1 and TRBJ1-1, with 7 nucleotides matching TRBD1. Germline assignment: CDR1 MGHRA and CDR2 YSYEKL. This CDR3 has 16 amino acids. Trimming removed 3 bases from V and 0 bases from J; junction bases left unmatched: 7. CDR3 loop: CASSQAGTVLNTEAFF. DNA of the CDR3: TGCGCCAGCAGCCAGGCCGGGACAGTATTGAACACTGAAGCTTTCTTT.

With regard to this clonotype: The germline gene is not matched at one end of the junction; a read error may be the cause. J is TRBJ2-1 and V is TRBV7-9, with D unclear. Germline V gene lookup returns CDR1 SEHNR and CDR2 FQNEAQ (reference sequence). The CDR3 contains 15 residues. CDR3 sequence reads: CAGSLARKTDNEQFF. In DNA form, the CDR3 reads TGTGCCGGCAGCTTAGCAAGGAAAACGGACAATGAGCAGTTCTTC.

V and J are TRBV15 and TRBJ2-6; D unresolved. Deletions cut 0 bases from V and 4 bases from J, with 4 bases between. There are 14 residues in the CDR3. Germline V gene lookup returns CDR1 LNHNV and CDR2 YYDKDF (reference sequence). Here the CDR3 DNA reads TGTGCCACCAGCAGAGATCGAGGGGCCAACGTCCTGACTTTC. Translated: CATSRDRGANVLTF.

The chain combines TRBV2 with TRBJ2-1; TRBD2 aligns across 12 bases. V gave up 6 bases and J gave up 5 bases; unmatched junction bases: 8. The CDR3 contains 16 residues. Germline CDR1 SNHLY, CDR2 FYNNEI. CDR3 DNA: TGTGCCAGCAGCAAACTAGCGGGGGGTCCTAACAATGAGCAGTTCTTC. Its protein is CASSKLAGGPNNEQFF. The complete variable domain, with remaining parts taken from reference TRBV2 and TRBJ2-1, reads EPEVTQTPSHQVTQMGQEVILRCVPISNHLYFYWYRQILGQKVEFLVSFYNNEISEKSEIFDDQFSVERPDGSNFTLKIRSTKLEDSAMYFCASSKLAGGPNNEQFFGPGTRLTVL.

The chain employs TRBV10-3 and TRBJ1-1, with D hard to call. Looked up from germline, CDR1 is ENHRY and CDR2 is SYGVKD. The CDR3 totals 12 residues. V shed 5 bases and J shed 1 base, with 5 bases lying between them. CDR3 amino acids: CAISSPNTEAFF. The CDR3 DNA reads as TGTGCCATCAGTAGCCCGAACACTGAAGCTTTCTTT.

This clonotype turned up a few times. The chain couples TRBV3-1 to TRBJ2-3, with 10 bases aligning to TRBD1. CDR1 and CDR2 (germline): LGHDT, YNNKEL (reference sequence). V was clipped by 4 bases and J by 4 bases; unmatched bases: 11. The length of the CDR3 is 17 residues. DNA for the CDR3: TGTGCCAGCAGCCCCGAAGCCGGGACAGGGGAGGCAGATACGCAGTATTTT. This gives the protein CASSPEAGTGEADTQYF.

Many counts were recorded for this clonotype. J is TRBJ2-7 and V is TRBV4-1; the D gene is possibly TRBD1 (6 bases). This CDR3 has 14 residues. Deletions cut 4 bases from V and 3 bases from J, with 13 bases between. The germline V gene encodes CDR1 MGHRA and CDR2 YSYEKL. The CDR3 sequence: CASSPREQGYEQYF. The CDR3 DNA reads TGCGCCAGCAGCCCCCGTGAACAGGGCTACGAGCAGTACTTC.

Regarding this clonotype: A read error may produce the germline difference seen at one junction end. The chain carries TRBV10-3 and TRBJ2-2; a possible D gene is TRBD2 (5 bases). Germline loops: CDR1 ENHRY, CDR2 SYGVKD. CDR3 size: 15 residues. Here the CDR3 DNA reads TGTGCCATCAGTGAGCCTACATCAGTTTCTGGGGAGCCGTTTTTT. It is translated as CAISEPTSVSGEPFF.

In this sample, this clonotype turned up a few times. The V call is TRBV3-1, the J call TRBJ2-4; possibly TRBD2 for D (6 bases). The CDR3 is 15 residues long. V lost 4 bases to trimming and J lost 8 bases, with 18 bases between them. The germline V gene encodes CDR1 LGHDT and CDR2 YNNKEL (reference sequence). CDR3 in DNA: TGTGCCAGCAGCCGGGTAGGAGGGAGCCGAGACATTCAGTACTTC. It codes for CASSRVGGSRDIQYF.

To note about this clonotype: A read error is possible here, since a much larger clone lies one base away. This chain links TRBV10-3 with TRBJ2-6; TRBD1 is a possible D gene (6 bases). The germline V gene has CDR1 ENHRY and CDR2 SYGVKD. The CDR3 totals 13 residues. Written as DNA, the CDR3 is TGTGCCATCGGGGGCTCTGGGGCCAACGTCCAGACTTTC. As protein: CAIGGSGANVQTF.

There are many counts of this clonotype. V is TRBV4-2 and J is TRBJ1-4; 8 bases agree with TRBD1. Trimming at V came to 4 bases and at J to 8 bases, leaving 6 bases not matched to a gene. This CDR3 region has 14 residues. Germline loops: CDR1 LGHNA, CDR2 YNFKEQ. CDR3 protein: CASSLRGHDEKLFF. The CDR3 nucleotides are TGTGCCAGCAGCCTCAGGGGGCATGACGAAAAACTGTTTTTT.

This chain uses TRBV29-1 with TRBJ2-5; 9 nucleotides align to TRBD1. With the DNA end fitting TRBJ2-7 better, the J assignment may be wrong. The CDR3 covers 14 residues. Germline V gene data show CDR1 as SQVTM and CDR2 as ANQGSEA. The chain's CDR3 is CSVAYRGLNYEQYF. The CDR3, as DNA: TGCAGCGTTGCCTACAGGGGGCTTAACTACGAGCAGTACTTC.

The chain joins TRBV7-9 to TRBJ1-1; tentative D call: TRBD1 (6 bases). The CDR3 length is 14 residues. V lost 1 base and J 7 bases, leaving 13 bases between the germline ends. Germline V gene sequence: CDR1 SEHNR, CDR2 FQNEAQ (reference sequence). CDR3: CASSLDTGYIEAFF. In DNA, the CDR3 is TGTGCCAGCAGCTTAGACACAGGGTACATTGAAGCTTTCTTT. The full variable domain, rest sourced from reference TRBV7-9 and TRBJ1-1, is DTGVSQNPRHKITKRGQNVTFRCDPISEHNRLYWYRQTLGQGPEFLTYFQNEAQLEKSRLLSDRFSAERPKGSFSTLEIQRTEQGDSAMYLCASSLDTGYIEAFFGQGTRLTVV.

The gene calls are TRBV7-9 and TRBJ2-7; no reliable D call. The germline V gene has CDR1 SEHNR and CDR2 FQNEAQ (reference sequence). The V end was cut by 4 bases, the J end by 3 bases, with 10 bases between. This CDR3 contains 13 residues. The CDR3 nucleotides are TGTGCCAGCAGCTCCCCGGTAAGCTACGAGCAGTACTTC. It codes for CASSSPVSYEQYF.

This rearrangement joins TRBV12-3 or TRBV12-4 to TRBJ2-7; 9 bases align to TRBD1. V shed 5 bases and J 7 bases; nucleotides not matched to a gene: 9. This CDR3 is 14 amino acids long. Written as DNA, the CDR3 is TGTGCCAGCAGTATGGGACAGGGATTGGGGGAGCAGTACTTC. Its translation: CASSMGQGLGEQYF.